Presented here are 15 T cell receptor beta chains from one specimen sequenced in a study of T cells in Graves' hyperthyroidism and ophthalmopathy. Template material for amplifying TCR beta CDR3 regions consisted of RNA transcripts. Using the HTBI primer set, a first-round RT-PCR was run on the TCR CDR3. TCRdb used MiXCR to reprocess the multiplex PCR reads, holding one entry per CDR3 protein. The sample holds approximately 300,000 distinct CDR3 sequences; roughly 19% are singletons and the top ten take approximately 37%. Sample: blood. All receptors derive from a man in his fifties or sixties with Graves' ophthalmopathy.

This clonotype was seen a few times. A much larger clone differs by one base, so this may be a read error. The chain uses TRBV20-1 and TRBJ1-2; no clear D. Germline CDR1 DFQATT, CDR2 SNEGSKA (reference sequence). The CDR3 contains 12 residues. Trimming took off 3 bases at V and 6 bases at J, with 11 bases between the two ends. Here the CDR3 reads CSASGRRNGYTF. As DNA, the CDR3 is TGCAGTGCTAGCGGCAGGAGGAATGGCTACACCTTC.

In this sample, this clonotype turned up many times. J is TRBJ2-3 and V is TRBV7-3; no clear D gene. Trimming removed 2 bases at V and 2 bases at J, with 8 bases between. Germline assignment: CDR1 SGHTA and CDR2 FQGTGA. This CDR3 region has 14 residues. The CDR3 loop is CASSLGSTTDTQYF. The CDR3 nucleotides are TGTGCCAGCAGCTTAGGCTCTACCACAGATACGCAGTATTTT.

This clonotype turned up a few times. The chain is built from TRBV2 and TRBJ1-1; no clear D. The V gene's germline CDR1 is SNHLY and CDR2 FYNNEI. The CDR3 is made up of 11 amino acids. Deletions cut 10 bases from V and 1 base from J, with 7 bases between. The CDR3 region has the DNA TGTGCCACCGAGGGGAACACTGAAGCTTTCTTT. Its protein is CATEGNTEAFF.

The V and J genes are TRBV18 and TRBJ1-5; 9 bases are shared with TRBD1. The CDR3 has 14 amino acids. Germline V gene lookup returns CDR1 KGHSH and CDR2 LQKENI. J lost 6 bases, V lost 4 bases, and 4 bases had no gene match. In DNA, the CDR3 is TGTGCCAGCTCACGGGGACAGGGTGCTCAGCCCCAGCATTTT. Translated: CASSRGQGAQPQHF.

The rearrangement uses TRBV7-8 and TRBJ2-3; 8 bases line up with TRBD2. This CDR3 spans 15 amino acids. The J segment lost 0 bases and the V segment lost 4 bases, leaving 3 bases of the junction unmatched. The germline V gene has CDR1 SGHVS and CDR2 FQNEAQ. The CDR3 nucleotides are TGTGCCAGCAGCTCCGGGAGGGGTAGCACAGATACGCAGTATTTT. Translating it yields CASSSGRGSTDTQYF.

This clonotype has only a few counts. The gene calls are TRBV6-6 and TRBJ2-3; D possibly corresponds to TRBD2 (6 bases). CDR3 size: 18 residues. Per the germline V gene, CDR1 is MNHNY and CDR2 is SVGAGI (reference sequence). The ends were cut back, 0 bases at V and 0 bases at J, with 16 bases in the middle. CDR3 DNA: TGTGCCAGCAGTTACTCCACTGGTGTGGCGGGGAGCACAGATACGCAGTATTTT. Translating gives CASSYSTGVAGSTDTQYF.

This chain joins TRBV27 and TRBJ2-1, with D unresolved. Trimming stripped 3 bases from V and 2 bases from J, with 8 bases between. The germline V gene has CDR1 MNHEY and CDR2 SMNVEV (reference sequence). This CDR3 is 14 amino acids long. The CDR3 spells CASSFGQTYNEQFF. CDR3 DNA: TGTGCCAGCAGTTTTGGCCAAACCTACAATGAGCAGTTCTTC.

This clonotype occurred a few times. The chain joins TRBV6-2 or TRBV6-3 to TRBJ2-1; TRBD2 matches at 8 bases. The germline V gene encodes CDR1 MNHEY and CDR2 SVGEGT. CDR3 length: 17 amino acids. J gave up 8 bases and V 2 bases, and 14 bases lay outside the gene matches. The CDR3 DNA is TGTGCCAGCAGTTACCTAGGACTAGCCGGAGTAGTCGATGAGCAGTTCTTC. This codes for CASSYLGLAGVVDEQFF.

The rearrangement uses TRBV29-1 and TRBJ2-7; no reliable D call. There are 12 residues in the CDR3. V was cut by 3 bases and J by 11 bases, with 17 bases left in between. From germline, CDR1 is SQVTM and CDR2 ANQGSEA. CDR3 in DNA: TGCAGCGTTGAGGTTGTGGGTTCTAAGGAGTACTTC. Translated: CSVEVVGSKEYF.

The rearrangement joins TRBV20-1 to TRBJ1-1; D not resolved. Germline CDR1 reads DFQATT; CDR2 reads SNEGSKA (reference sequence). The CDR3 is 13 residues long. With 7 bases removed from V and 0 bases from J, the gap between germline ends came to 12 bases. The CDR3 loop reads CSGVWGMNTEAFF. Here the CDR3 DNA reads TGCAGTGGCGTTTGGGGAATGAACACTGAAGCTTTCTTT.

This clonotype was seen only a few times. The V call is TRBV29-1, the J call TRBJ1-5, with D possibly matching TRBD1 (5 bases). CDR1 SQVTM and CDR2 ANQGSEA come from the germline V gene. Trimming shortened V by 4 bases and J by 6 bases, and 13 bases separated the two germline ends. This CDR3 is 13 amino acids long. This CDR3 is CSVVRVRPQPQHF. The CDR3 DNA sequence: TGCAGCGTTGTCAGGGTCCGACCTCAGCCCCAGCATTTT.

CDR3 loop: CASGAGVQDTQYF. The CDR3 region has the DNA TGTGCTAGTGGCGCGGGAGTTCAAGATACGCAGTATTTT. The V call is TRBV12-5, the J call TRBJ2-3; TRBD2 agrees at 7 bases. V lost 6 bases to trimming and J lost 5 bases; unmatched junction nucleotides: 5. The CDR3 sequence is 13 residues long. Looked up from germline, CDR1 is LGHNT and CDR2 is FRNRAP.

This clonotype was detected ten times or more. The rearrangement links TRBV28 to TRBJ1-2; D is perhaps TRBD1 (5 bases). The V gene's germline CDR1 is MDHEN and CDR2 SYDVKM. Trimming pared 6 bases from V and 7 bases from J, leaving 15 bases between. The CDR3 extends over 13 amino acids. The CDR3 here is CASSPGGDRGYTF. The CDR3 nucleotides read TGTGCCAGCAGCCCGGGAGGGGATCGTGGCTACACCTTC.

This chain connects TRBV14 to TRBJ2-1; 8 bases match TRBD2. Germline CDR1 SGHDN, CDR2 FVKESK. The CDR3 loop spans 16 amino acids. With V trimmed by 0 bases and J by 4 bases, 5 bases remained unmatched. CDR3 sequence: CASSQESGSRYNEQFF. The CDR3 region has the DNA TGTGCCAGCAGCCAAGAAAGCGGGAGTAGGTACAATGAGCAGTTCTTC.

To note about this clonotype: A read error may account for a junction end that differs from germline. The chain joins TRBV19 to TRBJ2-5, with TRBD2 identical over 10 bases. Germline lookup yields CDR1 LNHDA and CDR2 SQIVND (reference sequence). The CDR3 is made up of 15 amino acids. The CDR3 DNA reads TGTGCCAGTAGCCGGACTAGCGGTGACCAAGAGACCCAGTATTTC. Translated: CASSRTSGDQETQYF. Full variable domain (outside the CDR3, taken from reference TRBV19 and TRBJ2-5): DGGITQSPKYLFRKEGQNVTLSCEQNLNHDAMYWYRQDPGQGLRLIYYSQIVNDFQKGDIAEGYSVSREKKESFPLTVTSAQKNPTAFYLCASSRTSGDQETQYFGPGTRLLVL.